This T cell receptor (beta chain) was recorded in a study of blood T cell repertoires in COVID-19 (dated by TCRdb to about 2020). Turning to the overall study: Samples from collaborators originated in the United States, Italy and Spain and spanned both the acute and convalescent phases of COVID-19. The prospective study material was composed of cDNA or gDNA derived from T cells, B-cell-depleted T cells, or PBMCs. Samples were obtained from the ongoing ImmuneRACE study (first 160 participants) and from over 1,000 subjects provided by 6 global collaborators. The sample metadata nearly always contained a de-identified subject ID, COVID-19 status, age in years and sex. The dataset comprised deeply sampled blood TCRbeta repertoires from subjects exposed to, actively infected with, or recovered from COVID-19. The repertoires were made available in a free public database intended to serve as a resource for research on the immune response to SARS-CoV-2. HLA class I and class II types, where available, came from metadata supplied by the sample provider rather than from assay-based typing.

Unmatched junction bases come to 13, with V trimmed by 5 bases and J by 11 bases. Inclusive of the bounding cysteine and phenylalanine, the CDR3 is 16 residues long. Only the CDR3 DNA is retained, 48 bases long and in frame from the first base. Taken from the germline V gene, the CDR1 and CDR2 loops are SGHAT and FQNNGV. TCRbeta CDR3 regions were amplified from genomic DNA using the immunoSEQ Assay, a bias-controlled multiplex PCR. Regarding the original processing steps: The number of nucleated cells in each sample was estimated by amplification of reference gene primers within the assay. Sequence reads were collapsed and filtered to measure the absolute abundance of every unique TCRbeta CDR3 rearrangement. Productive Simpson clonality was computed per sample as the square root of Simpson's diversity index over productive rearrangements. In its TCRdb copy, this immuneACCESS table keeps in-frame sequences only and misses some clones. Where compared with another copy, unresolved V genes explain less than half of these, and the others have no known cause. V, J and clone size reflect that table, while D and trimming were determined from the DNA. For this sample there are 250,000 to 350,000 clones; roughly 87% appear just once. The ten largest clones take up 0.8% to 1% of the sample.

Beyond this particular receptor, the publication reports: The amount of clinical and demographic metadata varied by source and participant and was provided uncurated.

Enrolling through a virtual design, the prospective study's participants ranged in age from roughly 18 to 100 years and lived across 24 United States geographic areas. In the prospective study, cohorts were assigned on the basis of participant-reported clinical history obtained from a screening survey and a study questionnaire. Recovered participants in ImmuneRACE Cohort 3 were defined as having two consecutive negative NP/OP PCR tests, clearance from a healthcare professional, or resolution of symptoms. In the prospective study, mobile phlebotomists collected whole blood, serum and a nasopharyngeal or oropharyngeal swab from each participant. Prospective study participants could optionally give additional blood draws and questionnaires over a roughly 2-month period. Before DNA extraction, prospective study blood samples were shipped either frozen or at room temperature. To note about this clone: The target of this receptor is not known. Base-call qualities are not available, and no considerably larger clone is one nucleotide away.

Sequenced input: PBMCs or T cells enriched from blood (not recorded which). The sequence derives from a woman aged 25 to 39 who had recovered from COVID-19. Recombination connected TRBV11-2 to TRBJ1-6; TRBD1 aligns with 9 central bases. In nucleotides, the sequence is TGTGCCAGCAGCCTCCTCCGGGACAGGGTTGGTCCACCCCTCCACTTT. Its product reads: CASSLLRDRVGPPLHF. Joined to the reference TRBV11-2 and TRBJ1-6 proteins, this CDR3 gives the full variable domain: EAGVAQSPRYKIIEKRQSVAFWCNPISGHATLYWYQQILGQGPKLLIQFQNNGVVDDSQLPKDRFSAERLKGVDSTLKIQPAKLEDSAVYLCASSLLRDRVGPPLHFGNGTRLTVT.